The text below deals with one TCR beta chain. The data stem from a study of OX40 agonist ivuxolimab in advanced cancers. V was cut by 2 bases and J by 5 bases, with 9 bases left in between. CDR3 length: 13 amino acids. Germline values: CDR1 MGHDK, CDR2 SYGVNS. Here immunoSEQ multiplex PCR was the method, and the copy in TCRdb shows in-frame clones only, minus some. The sample includes about 90,000 clones, 91% of them seen just once. This receptor was taken from an adult with an advanced solid tumor such as melanoma, head and neck, liver or kidney cancer. The gene calls are TRBV25-1 and TRBJ2-5; the D gene is possibly TRBD1 (7 bases). Specimen: CD4+ or CD8+ T cells sorted from blood, collected in a trial of the OX40 agonist ivuxolimab. The CDR3 bases are TGTGCCAGCAGTGAACCAGGGGGGGAGACCCAGTACTTC. Its protein is CASSEPGGETQYF.